These T cell receptor beta chains were read from a single sample in a study of T cells in Graves' hyperthyroidism and ophthalmopathy. TCRdb independently ran MiXCR on the multiplex PCR reads; one entry per CDR3 protein. The sample carries about 600,000 distinct CDR3 sequences, roughly 14% recorded once. The sequencing input was blood. Receptors were obtained from a woman aged 45-60 years with Graves' ophthalmopathy. Both conserved end residues are trimmed from each CDR3.

J | V | CDR3
TRBJ2-2 | TRBV7-2 | ASSPFRDSTGELF
TRBJ2-1 | TRBV5-1 | ASSLAVGSSYNEQF
TRBJ1-1 | TRBV6-2/TRBV6-3 | ATRRGAGNTEAF
TRBJ2-2 | TRBV19 | ASRGAGQLNTGELF
TRBJ1-2 | TRBV12-3/TRBV12-4 | ASIRKDNYGYT
TRBJ2-5 | TRBV2 | ASSKDRAGKAQY
TRBJ1-6 | TRBV6-1 | ASNGNYLNSPLH
TRBJ1-5 | TRBV6-1 | ASSRGQAYSNQPQH
TRBJ2-3 | TRBV2 | AGSTRGSNTQY
TRBJ2-3 | TRBV19 | ATRGHGDTQY
TRBJ1-2 | TRBV6-1 | ASSPDGRPYGYT
TRBJ1-5 | TRBV18 | ASSPLPGKPQH
TRBJ2-3 | TRBV12-3/TRBV12-4 | ASSFSNTDTQY
TRBJ1-2 | TRBV15 | ATSRPLGTDYGYT
TRBJ2-3 | TRBV5-1 | ASSPSQPSDTQY
TRBJ1-2 | TRBV28 | ASSGTGASLTEGYT
TRBJ2-1 | TRBV12-3/TRBV12-4 | ASTLAGVGNEQF
TRBJ2-7 | TRBV3-1 | ASSSNIDRYEQY
TRBJ1-2 | TRBV7-9 | ASSGSTSPSLNGYT
TRBJ2-1 | TRBV6-1 | ASSGLALNNEQF
TRBJ2-1 | TRBV7-3 | ASSRTRESKQF
TRBJ2-1 | TRBV12-3/TRBV12-4 | ASSRSGSWSSYNEQF
TRBJ2-1 | TRBV9 | ASSVVGSTAYNEQF